A selection of T cell receptor beta chains follows, all from one sample in a study of early T cells in non-severe SARS-CoV-2 infection. TCRdb re-analysed the 5' RACE reads in MiXCR, keeping a single row per CDR3 protein. The top ten clones hold roughly 4.3% of a sample with about 23,000 distinct CDR3 sequences, less than 5.5% of them seen once. The sequenced material came from whole blood. These TCRs come from an adult who was a healthcare worker with PCR-confirmed SARS-CoV-2 infection or an uninfected control (not recorded which). The CDR3 runs from the conserved cysteine through the conserved F or W. A D gene is named only where the DNA matches it firmly. Expanded clones get a size class; other rows say once, few or many, or leave the size out.

CDR3 protein,CDR3 DNA,clone size,D gene,J gene,V gene
CASSQSAHSSNQPQHF,TGCGCCAGCAGTCAATCGGCTCATTCTAGCAATCAGCCCCAGCATTTT,NA,NA,TRBJ1-5,TRBV23-1
CASSMWAGISNQPQHF,TGTGCCAGTAGTATGTGGGCAGGAATTAGCAATCAGCCCCAGCATTTT,many,NA,TRBJ1-5,TRBV19
CSAPVGVLNEQYF,TGCAGTGCCCCCGTGGGGGTGTTGAACGAGCAGTACTTC,many,NA,TRBJ2-7,TRBV20-1
CAISESRYEQFF,TGTGCCATCAGTGAATCCCGATACGAACAGTTCTTC,many,NA,TRBJ2-1,TRBV10-3
CASSPPDREFGYGYTF,TGTGCCAGCAGTCCTCCGGACAGGGAATTTGGCTATGGCTACACCTTC,many,TRBD1,TRBJ1-2,TRBV28
CASRLVTPRQVGNQPQHF,TGTGCAAGTCGCTTAGTGACGCCACGCCAGGTAGGCAATCAGCCCCAGCATTTT,many,NA,TRBJ1-5,TRBV12-2
CASGVSSQPQHF,TGTGCTAGTGGAGTCTCGTCTCAGCCCCAGCATTTT,medium-sized,NA,TRBJ1-5,TRBV12-5
CASSKARLTDTQYF,TGTGCCAGCAGTAAAGCGCGTTTGACAGATACGCAGTATTTT,NA,NA,TRBJ2-3,TRBV6-1
CASSQVSSPYEQYF,TGCGCCAGCAGCCAAGTGTCCAGTCCCTACGAGCAGTACTTC,few,NA,TRBJ2-7,TRBV4-1
CASSLAHSAKNIQYF,TGTGCCAGCAGCTTAGCGCACTCAGCCAAAAACATTCAGTACTTC,many,NA,TRBJ2-4,TRBV7-2
CSARGTSGGPDTQYF,TGCAGTGCTAGAGGGACTAGCGGTGGCCCAGATACGCAGTATTTT,many,TRBD2,TRBJ2-3,TRBV20-1
CSVEDGRQVSTDTQYF,TGCAGCGTTGAAGATGGGAGACAGGTTAGCACAGATACGCAGTATTTT,NA,NA,TRBJ2-3,TRBV29-1
CASSEPLKYNEQFF,TGCGCCAGCAGTGAGCCACTAAAGTACAATGAGCAGTTCTTC,many,NA,TRBJ2-1,TRBV10-2
CASSFNDRGPDTGELFF,TGTGCCAGCAGTTTCAACGACAGGGGGCCGGACACCGGGGAGCTGTTTTTT,many,TRBD1,TRBJ2-2,TRBV6-6
CASSSGNYGYTF,TGCGCCAGCAGTTCAGGCAACTATGGCTACACCTTC,few,NA,TRBJ1-2,TRBV5-1
CSAIFPGSSYEQYF,TGCAGTGCTATCTTCCCGGGGTCCTCCTACGAGCAGTACTTC,NA,NA,TRBJ2-7,TRBV20-1
CASSLLTPCSGNTIYF,TGTGCCAGCAGTCTACTGACTCCATGCTCTGGAAACACCATATATTTT,NA,NA,TRBJ1-3,TRBV6-1
CASSLERNTEAFF,TGTGCCAGCAGCTTAGAACGGAACACTGAAGCTTTCTTT,many,NA,TRBJ1-1,TRBV11-3
CASSLGINSPLHF,TGTGCCAGTAGTCTGGGAATAAATTCACCCCTCCACTTT,many,NA,TRBJ1-6,TRBV19
CASSRQADYGYTF,TGTGCCAGCAGTCGACAGGCGGACTATGGCTACACCTTC,many,NA,TRBJ1-2,TRBV6-2/TRBV6-3
CASSLAGGDRGPLSYGYTF,TGTGCCAGCAGCTTAGCCGGGGGGGACAGGGGGCCCCTAAGCTATGGCTACACCTTC,many,TRBD1,TRBJ1-2,TRBV7-2
CASSLGAGGTSEQFF,TGTGCCAGCAGCTTAGGAGCGGGGGGGACGAGTGAGCAGTTCTTC,NA,TRBD2,TRBJ2-1,TRBV7-3
CASSSDPVGYNEQFF,TGTGCCAGCAGCTCGGACCCCGTGGGCTACAATGAGCAGTTCTTC,many,NA,TRBJ2-1,TRBV5-6
CASSFSERQPQHF,TGTGCCAGCAGCTTCAGTGAGCGGCAGCCCCAGCATTTT,many,NA,TRBJ1-5,TRBV7-9
CATSRDIGRLSATYEQYF,TGTGCCACCAGCAGAGACATCGGCCGCTTATCCGCGACCTACGAGCAGTACTTC,many,NA,TRBJ2-7,TRBV15
CASSEALRGSGELFF,TGTGCCAGCAGTGAAGCGCTTCGAGGGTCCGGGGAGCTGTTTTTT,many,NA,TRBJ2-2,TRBV6-1
CASSYSHEQYF,TGTGCCAGCAGTTACTCCCACGAGCAGTACTTC,NA,NA,TRBJ2-7,TRBV6-5
CASSSQTEGDEKLFF,TGTGCCAGCAGTTCCCAGACAGAAGGGGATGAAAAACTGTTTTTT,many,NA,TRBJ1-4,TRBV2
CASSQVRTRTDTQYF,TGCGCCAGCAGCCAAGTTCGTACCCGCACAGATACGCAGTATTTT,few,NA,TRBJ2-3,TRBV4-3
CSAKAPNSYEQYF,TGCAGTGCCAAGGCACCCAATTCCTACGAGCAGTACTTC,few,NA,TRBJ2-7,TRBV20-1
CASSIDVGGGVYNEQFF,TGTGCCAGTAGTATAGATGTTGGCGGGGGCGTATACAATGAGCAGTTCTTC,many,NA,TRBJ2-1,TRBV19
CASSDYEQYF,TGTGCCAGCTCTGACTACGAGCAGTACTTC,many,NA,TRBJ2-7,TRBV7-9
CASSPRTDKYEQYF,TGTGCCAGCAGCCCCCGGACGGATAAGTACGAGCAGTACTTC,many,NA,TRBJ2-7,TRBV7-9
CASSFVNEQFF,TGTGCCAGCAGCTTCGTCAATGAGCAGTTCTTC,many,NA,TRBJ2-1,TRBV5-5
CASSLGTRSIETQYF,TGTGCCAGCAGCTTAGGGACACGGTCAATAGAGACCCAGTACTTC,many,NA,TRBJ2-5,TRBV11-1
CASRVAGSSYNEQFF,TGTGCCAGCAGAGTAGCGGGTAGCTCCTACAATGAGCAGTTCTTC,many,TRBD2,TRBJ2-1,TRBV12-3/TRBV12-4
CASTLEGLGAEQFF,TGTGCCAGTACCCTGGAGGGGCTGGGCGCTGAGCAGTTCTTC,NA,NA,TRBJ2-1,TRBV11-2
CASSVVLATKYNEQFF,TGTGCCAGCAGCGTCGTACTAGCGACTAAATACAATGAGCAGTTCTTC,NA,TRBD2,TRBJ2-1,TRBV9
CSVLQGNGYTF,TGCAGCGTGCTACAGGGAAATGGCTACACCTTC,medium-sized,NA,TRBJ1-2,TRBV29-1
CASSLGIGETQYF,TGTGCCAGCAGCTTAGGTATAGGGGAGACCCAGTACTTC,medium-sized,NA,TRBJ2-5,TRBV7-6
CTSSLRDRANSPLHF,TGCACCAGCAGCCTCCGGGACAGGGCTAATTCACCCCTCCACTTT,few,NA,TRBJ1-6,TRBV1
CSARDEGVSYNEQFF,TGCAGTGCTCGAGACGAGGGAGTCTCCTACAATGAGCAGTTCTTC,many,NA,TRBJ2-1,TRBV20-1
CASSLMRGRYEQYF,TGTGCCAGCAGTTTAATGCGGGGGCGATACGAGCAGTACTTC,many,NA,TRBJ2-7,TRBV28
CASSYTRGRFGAFF,TGTGCCAGCAGTTATACTCGAGGGAGGTTTGGAGCTTTCTTT,many,NA,TRBJ1-1,TRBV6-5
CASRTERQVLNSPLHF,TGTGCCAGCAGGACGGAGCGACAGGTACTGAATTCACCCCTCCACTTT,few,NA,TRBJ1-6,TRBV6-1
CASSLGGTGELFF,TGTGCCAGCAGCTTGGGAGGGACCGGGGAGCTGTTTTTT,many,TRBD2,TRBJ2-2,TRBV7-2
CSARSRGSYEQYF,TGCAGTGCTAGAAGCAGGGGGTCCTACGAGCAGTACTTC,few,TRBD1,TRBJ2-7,TRBV20-1
CASSQDPPTGELTDTQYF,TGCGCCAGCAGCCAAGATCCCCCCACTGGCGAGCTCACAGATACGCAGTATTTT,many,NA,TRBJ2-3,TRBV4-3
CASSPIGEQFF,TGTGCCAGTAGCCCGATCGGTGAGCAGTTCTTC,medium-sized,NA,TRBJ2-1,TRBV19
CASSLGGLYEQYF,TGTGCCAGCAGCTTAGGTGGCCTCTACGAGCAGTACTTC,many,NA,TRBJ2-7,TRBV11-2
CASSFRGMDTGELFF,TGTGCCAGCAGCTTCAGGGGGATGGACACCGGGGAGCTGTTTTTT,medium-sized,TRBD1,TRBJ2-2,TRBV11-2
CASSSNRGTYEQYF,TGTGCCAGCAGCTCCAACAGGGGAACCTACGAGCAGTACTTC,few,TRBD1,TRBJ2-7,TRBV7-2
CASRFTGSYGYTF,TGTGCCAGCAGGTTCACAGGGAGTTATGGCTACACCTTC,NA,NA,TRBJ1-2,TRBV7-2
CASSLEPASYNEQFF,TGTGCCAGCAGCTTGGAGCCAGCCTCCTACAATGAGCAGTTCTTC,many,NA,TRBJ2-1,TRBV5-4
CASSPRDSSYEQYF,TGTGCCAGCAGCCCCCGGGACAGCTCCTACGAGCAGTACTTC,NA,TRBD1,TRBJ2-7,TRBV11-2